Listed here is a single TCR beta chain. Its antigen remains unknown. The sample belongs to a study of T cell responses to AZD1222 COVID-19 vaccine. The study's findings and limits: Close to half of all spike-specific TCRs reportedly target regions of the variants that are unmutated.

The protocol was immunoSEQ multiplex PCR, while the TCRdb copy is restricted to in-frame clones and leaves out a portion. Seen here are under 150,000 clones, 89% observed once, and the top ten hold about 9.9%. The CDR3 has 14 residues. Germline V gene lookup returns CDR1 MRHNA and CDR2 SNTAGT. The V end was cut by 4 bases, the J end by 13 bases, with 17 bases between. Sample: peripheral blood, taken 28 days after the second AZD1222 dose. The TCR comes from an adult who received the AZD1222 COVID-19 vaccine. The chain links TRBV6-4 to TRBJ1-6; D uncertain. CDR3 sequence reads: CASSALDRTGPLHF. CDR3 in DNA: TGTGCCAGCAGTGCCCTCGACCGGACCGGGCCCCTCCACTTT.